This TCR beta chain was profiled in a study of blood T cell repertoires in COVID-19. About the research overall: Samples came from the United States, Italy and Spain, spanning acute and convalescent COVID-19. T cells, B-cell-depleted T cells, or PBMCs supplied cDNA or gDNA.

V lost 2 bases to trimming and J lost 11 bases, with 15 bases between them. Germline-derived CDR1 and CDR2 are LNHDA and SQIVND (reference sequence). This CDR3 has 13 amino acids. Original processing methods: Researchers report that nucleated cell counts were estimated from reference gene primer amplification. Some clones are missing from TCRdb's copy, which holds only in-frame ones; the method was immunoSEQ multiplex PCR. The D gene and trimming were derived from the DNA, and the V and J assignments and clone size from that table. The table shows roughly 97,000 clones, with 76% occurring only once. This clone has more than one count but fewer than ten.

The sample consisted of peripheral blood. The source is a man aged 70-80 years with acute or convalescent COVID-19. The J gene is TRBJ1-1, the V gene TRBV19, with D perhaps TRBD1 (5 bases). DNA of the CDR3: TGTGCCAGTAGTATATCGTCGGGGGGAGAGGCTTTCTTT. Translation: CASSISSGGEAFF. The full variable domain, with the rest looked up from reference TRBV19 and TRBJ1-1, is DGGITQSPKYLFRKEGQNVTLSCEQNLNHDAMYWYRQDPGQGLRLIYYSQIVNDFQKGDIAEGYSVSREKKESFPLTVTSAQKNPTAFYLCASSISSGGEAFFGQGTRLTVV.